The 12 T cell receptor beta chains below were found in one sample sequenced in a study of blood T cell repertoires in COVID-19 (dated by TCRdb to the early 2020s). Libraries were made using the immunoSEQ multiplex PCR assay. The table comes from immuneACCESS by way of TCRdb, which keeps in-frame sequences with V and J called. Part of the clones is missing from these tables; in studies checked, under half for an unresolved V gene and the rest for unknown reasons. This sample has about 310,000 clones in its table, and more than 75% of those were observed once. The top ten constitute 1% of the sample. The sequenced sample consisted of peripheral blood. The receptors were sampled from a man aged 45 to 65 with active or convalescent COVID-19.

This chain joins TRBV5-8 and TRBJ2-1, with TRBD2 matching 13 bases. The CDR3 spans 17 residues. Germline V gene sequence: CDR1 SGHTS, CDR2 YDEGEE. V gave up 0 bases and J gave up 7 bases; unmatched junction bases: 7. CDR3: CASSLALTSGRMNEQFF. The CDR3, as DNA: TGTGCCAGCAGCTTGGCCCTGACTAGCGGGAGGATGAATGAGCAGTTCTTC.

V gene TRBV11-2 combines with J gene TRBJ1-5, with D uncertain. This CDR3 has 15 amino acids. Per germline, CDR1 SGHAT and CDR2 FQNNGV. Trimming removed 5 bases from V and 0 bases from J, with 11 bases in between. For the CDR3, the DNA is TGTGCCAGCAGCCCGGGATCGCTTAGCAATCAGCCCCAGCATTTT. Its protein is CASSPGSLSNQPQHF. Variable domain in full (rest from reference TRBV11-2 and TRBJ1-5): EAGVAQSPRYKIIEKRQSVAFWCNPISGHATLYWYQQILGQGPKLLIQFQNNGVVDDSQLPKDRFSAERLKGVDSTLKIQPAKLEDSAVYLCASSPGSLSNQPQHFGDGTRLSIL.

The V call is TRBV7-2, the J call TRBJ1-2; tentatively, D is TRBD1 (6 bases). Per germline, CDR1 SGHTA and CDR2 FQGNSA. Trimming pared 4 bases from V and 0 bases from J, leaving 9 bases between. The CDR3 is 14 residues long. CDR3: CASSSDSSNYGYTF. The CDR3 DNA reads as TGTGCCAGCAGCTCGGACAGTTCTAACTATGGCTACACCTTC. The full variable domain, with the rest looked up from reference TRBV7-2 and TRBJ1-2, is GAGVSQSPSNKVTEKGKDVELRCDPISGHTALYWYRQSLGQGLEFLIYFQGNSAPDKSGLPSDRFSAERTGGSVSTLTIQRTQQEDSAVYLCASSSDSSNYGYTFGSGTRLTVV.

This chain links TRBV10-3 with TRBJ1-2, with TRBD1 identical over 8 bases. Germline V gives CDR1 ENHRY, CDR2 SYGVKD. The CDR3 consists of 14 residues. V lost 3 bases, J lost 3 bases, and 3 bases stayed unmatched. This CDR3 is CAISETGGDYGYTF. The CDR3, as DNA: TGTGCCATCAGTGAAACAGGGGGAGACTATGGCTACACCTTC.

The gene calls are TRBV5-6 and TRBJ2-4; TRBD2 matches 7 bases. There are 17 residues in the CDR3. The ends lost 0 bases at V and 4 bases at J; junction bases unmatched: 10. CDR1 and CDR2 (germline): SGHDT, YYEEEE. The CDR3, as DNA: TGTGCCAGCAGCTTGGCCAGGGAGGGTTTGAGAAAAAACATTCAGTACTTC. This sequence encodes CASSLAREGLRKNIQYF. Together with reference TRBV5-6 and TRBJ2-4, the CDR3 gives the full variable domain: DAGVTQSPTHLIKTRGQQVTLRCSPKSGHDTVSWYQQALGQGPQFIFQYYEEEERQRGNFPDRFSGHQFPNYSSELNVNALLLGDSALYLCASSLAREGLRKNIQYFGAGTRLSVL.

The chain combines TRBV18 with TRBJ1-4; no clear D gene. Trimming pared 2 bases from V and 3 bases from J, leaving 10 bases between. This CDR3 contains 15 residues. In germline, CDR1 is KGHSH, CDR2 LQKENI. DNA for the CDR3: TGTGCCAGCTCACCATTTCAGGCCTCTAATGAAAAACTGTTTTTT. Encoded protein: CASSPFQASNEKLFF.

V usage is TRBV5-3 and J usage is TRBJ2-1; 14 bases are a match to TRBD2. TRBV5-3 is labeled an ORF, and its function is uncertain. This CDR3 has 19 residues. The V and J ends lost 4 bases and 6 bases, in that order; junction bases with no gene match: 15. Here the CDR3 reads CARSPGLAGGLGLGNEQFF. As DNA, the CDR3 is TGTGCCAGAAGCCCCGGACTAGCGGGGGGACTCGGTCTTGGCAATGAGCAGTTCTTC.

This clone was seen just once. The chain carries TRBV11-2 and TRBJ2-5, with 10 positions matching TRBD2. Germline CDR1 reads SGHAT; CDR2 reads FQNNGV. The CDR3 is 17 amino acids. The junction had 6 bases not matched to a gene; V was cut back by 1 base and J by 1 base. CDR3 sequence: CASSLVRSGGVQETQYF. The CDR3 coding sequence is TGTGCCAGCAGCTTAGTAAGGAGCGGGGGGGTCCAAGAGACCCAGTACTTC. Combining the CDR3 with reference TRBV11-2 and TRBJ2-5 gives the whole variable domain EAGVAQSPRYKIIEKRQSVAFWCNPISGHATLYWYQQILGQGPKLLIQFQNNGVVDDSQLPKDRFSAERLKGVDSTLKIQPAKLEDSAVYLCASSLVRSGGVQETQYFGPGTRLLVL.

This chain connects TRBV5-1 to TRBJ2-6, with D maybe TRBD1 (6 bases). This CDR3 is built from 16 residues. The ends were cut back, 4 bases at V and 0 bases at J, with 11 bases in the middle. The germline gives CDR1 SGHRS, CDR2 YFSETQ. The CDR3 reads CASSRTGSSGANVLTF. CDR3 coding DNA: TGCGCCAGCAGCAGAACAGGGTCCTCTGGGGCCAACGTCCTGACTTTC. Looking up the rest from reference TRBV5-1 and TRBJ2-6 gives the full variable domain: KAGVTQTPRYLIKTRGQQVTLSCSPISGHRSVSWYQQTPGQGLQFLFEYFSETQRNKGNFPGRFSGRQFSNSRSEMNVSTLELGDSALYLCASSRTGSSGANVLTFGAGSRLTVL.

The chain employs TRBV7-8 and TRBJ2-3; D unresolved. Germline V gives CDR1 SGHVS, CDR2 FQNEAQ. The V end lost 3 bases, the J end lost 1 base, and 14 bases lay between the germline ends. This CDR3 is 16 amino acids long. CDR3: CASSFKLTRGTDTQYF. CDR3 nucleotide sequence: TGTGCCAGCAGCTTCAAATTGACTCGAGGCACAGATACGCAGTATTTT. The complete variable domain, with remaining parts taken from reference TRBV7-8 and TRBJ2-3, reads GAGVSQSPRYKVAKRGQDVALRCDPISGHVSLFWYQQALGQGPEFLTYFQNEAQLDKSGLPSDRFFAERPEGSVSTLKIQRTQQEDSAVYLCASSFKLTRGTDTQYFGPGTRLTVL.

The rearrangement joins TRBV25-1 to TRBJ2-7, with D tentatively TRBD1 (5 bases). Looked up from germline, CDR1 is MGHDK and CDR2 is SYGVNS. This CDR3 is built from 12 residues. The ends were cut back, 3 bases at V and 5 bases at J, with 8 bases in the middle. CDR3 DNA: TGTGCCAGCAGTGACAGGGTAAACGAGCAGTACTTC. It translates to CASSDRVNEQYF.

The J gene is TRBJ1-2, the V gene TRBV28; D unresolved. Trimming took 6 bases from V and 3 from J, leaving 14 bases between them. Germline loops: CDR1 MDHEN, CDR2 SYDVKM. The CDR3 is 14 amino acids. CDR3 amino acids: CASSRYVRDYGYTF. In DNA, the CDR3 is TGTGCCAGCAGCCGGTACGTGCGGGACTATGGCTACACCTTC.